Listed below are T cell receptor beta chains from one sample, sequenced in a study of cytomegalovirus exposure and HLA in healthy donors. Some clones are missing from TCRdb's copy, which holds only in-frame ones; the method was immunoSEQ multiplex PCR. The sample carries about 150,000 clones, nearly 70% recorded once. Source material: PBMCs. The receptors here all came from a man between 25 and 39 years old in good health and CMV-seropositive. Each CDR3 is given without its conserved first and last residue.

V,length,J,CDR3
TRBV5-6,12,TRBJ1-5,ASSLRRTRGTQH
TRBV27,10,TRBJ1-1,AARGLNTEAF
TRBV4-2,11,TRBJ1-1,ASSHYMNTEAF
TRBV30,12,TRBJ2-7,AWAGWQNSYEQY
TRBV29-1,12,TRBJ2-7,SVVGRTSGLEEY
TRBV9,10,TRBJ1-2,ASSTNSYGYT
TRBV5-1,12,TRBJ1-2,ASSLGDRGDGYT
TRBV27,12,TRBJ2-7,ASSLSAGTYEQY
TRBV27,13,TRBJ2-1,ASSLYVSEGSEQF
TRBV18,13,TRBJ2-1,ASSPPSGQGHEQF
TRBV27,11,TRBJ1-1,ASSVDSNTEAF
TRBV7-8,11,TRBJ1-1,ASSPRMSTEAF
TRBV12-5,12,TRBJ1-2,ASGVAQNRYGYT
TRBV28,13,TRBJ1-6,ASSPRGAGNSPLH
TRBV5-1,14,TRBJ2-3,ASRPGLARVTDTQY
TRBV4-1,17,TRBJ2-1,ASSQDQLAATSSYNEQF
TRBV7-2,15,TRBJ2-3,ASSFPASGPSTDTQY
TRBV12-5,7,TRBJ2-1,ASGLEQF
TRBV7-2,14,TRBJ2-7,ASSLSSGGGSYGQY
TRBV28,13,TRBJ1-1,ASSPRQGLFRLAF